A selection of T cell receptor beta chains follows, all from one sample in a study of shared clonotypes between healthy human individuals. Profiling relied on immunoSEQ multiplex PCR, and the TCRdb table lists in-frame clones only, not all of them. This sample has around 530,000 clones; roughly four fifths occur once, and the top ten carry 12%. Input material: PBMCs. The receptors here all came from a woman aged 40 to 50 in good health. Some clones in this sample may be carry-over from other donors' samples. CDR3s include the opening cysteine and the closing phenylalanine or tryptophan. A D gene is named only where the DNA matches it firmly. Not every row has a clone size; where given, it reads once, few, many or a size class.

TRBV14,.,.,13,TRBJ2-1,TGTGCCAGCAGCACGGCGCGAAATAATGAGCAGTTCTTC,CASSTARNNEQFF
TRBV4-1,TRBD1,.,14,TRBJ2-5,TGCGCCAGCAGCCCCGACAGGGGGCGGGAGACCCAGTACTTC,CASSPDRGRETQYF
TRBV10-3,.,.,11,TRBJ2-7,TGTGCCATCAGGAGGGGTGGCGAGCAGTACTTC,CAIRRGGEQYF
TRBV9,.,few,15,TRBJ2-3,TGTGCCAGCAATCCTGGAATTGGGGTCGGAGATACGCAGTATTTT,CASNPGIGVGDTQYF
TRBV10-3,TRBD2,once,18,TRBJ2-1,TGTGCCATCAGACCGGGACTAGCGGACCCTGGGCCCTACAATGAGCAGTTCTTC,CAIRPGLADPGPYNEQFF
TRBV9,.,.,16,TRBJ2-2,TGTGCCAGCAGCGTAGAGGGCCAGCGTAACACCGGGGAGCTGTTTTTT,CASSVEGQRNTGELFF
TRBV10-3,TRBD1,.,13,TRBJ1-5,TGTGCCATAGCCGGGACAGGGGATCAGCCCCAGCATTTT,CAIAGTGDQPQHF
TRBV6-5,TRBD1,.,15,TRBJ2-3,TGTGCCAGCAGCCGCGCAACAGGGGGCTCAGATACGCAGTATTTT,CASSRATGGSDTQYF
TRBV7-9,.,.,14,TRBJ1-4,TGTGCCAGCAGCGCAGGTGGAACTAATGAAAAACTGTTTTTT,CASSAGGTNEKLFF
TRBV7-9,.,.,13,TRBJ2-1,TGTGCCAGCAGCTTAGTCTTGTACAATGAGCAGTTCTTC,CASSLVLYNEQFF
TRBV30,TRBD1,.,13,TRBJ2-7,TGTGCCTGGAGGGACAGGGGGAAGTACGAGCAGTACTTC,CAWRDRGKYEQYF
TRBV18,TRBD1,.,14,TRBJ2-7,TGTGCCAGCTCAGCGGACAGGCCCCCCTACGAGCAGTACTTC,CASSADRPPYEQYF
TRBV5-3,TRBD1,.,17,TRBJ1-5,TGTGCCAGAAGCCCCTCCCGGGACAGCTGGAGCCCTCAGCCCCAGCATTTT,CARSPSRDSWSPQPQHF
TRBV7-3,.,.,13,TRBJ2-1,TGTGCCAGCAGAGCAGACTCAGACAATGAGCAGTTCTTC,CASRADSDNEQFF
TRBV9,.,.,14,TRBJ1-1,TGTGCCAGCAGCGTAGCGCCGATGAACACTGAAGCTTTCTTT,CASSVAPMNTEAFF
TRBV2,TRBD1,.,14,TRBJ2-6,TGTGCCAGCATCCGACAGGGGAGGGCCAACGTCCTGACTTTC,CASIRQGRANVLTF
TRBV10-3,TRBD1,once,13,TRBJ1-4,TGTGCCATCCGGGACAGGGTGGAAGAAAAACTGTTTTTT,CAIRDRVEEKLFF
TRBV30,.,.,13,TRBJ1-5,TGTGCCTGGAGTGGGGTAGGTACTCAGCCCCAGCATTTT,CAWSGVGTQPQHF
TRBV6-5,TRBD1,.,15,TRBJ1-4,TGTGCCAGCAGCTATAGACAGGGGTTAGGGGAAAAACTGTTTTTT,CASSYRQGLGEKLFF
TRBV18,.,.,15,TRBJ2-7,TGTGCCAGCTCCCCTAAGGGGCAGGGGGGCTACGAGCAGTACTTC,CASSPKGQGGYEQYF
TRBV14,.,few,14,TRBJ1-1,TGTGCCAGCAGTCTTGTACCTCGGGGCCTTGAAGCTTTCTTT,CASSLVPRGLEAFF
TRBV30,.,.,14,TRBJ2-6,TGTGCCTGGAGTACGGGCTCTGGGGCCAACGTCCTGACTTTC,CAWSTGSGANVLTF
TRBV5-1,.,.,14,TRBJ2-5,TGCGCCAGCACACCCGCACGGGGCAAGGGGACCCAGTACTTC,CASTPARGKGTQYF
TRBV5-1,TRBD1,.,14,TRBJ1-2,TGCGCCAGCAGTCCAGGGGGCTACGACTATGGCTACACCTTC,CASSPGGYDYGYTF
TRBV11-1,TRBD2,.,14,TRBJ2-7,TGTGCCAGCAGCTTAGCGGGAGGGCCTTACGAGCAGTACTTC,CASSLAGGPYEQYF
TRBV5-1,.,.,14,TRBJ2-5,TGCGCCAGCAGCTTGGCAGGGGATCAAGAGACCCAGTACTTC,CASSLAGDQETQYF
TRBV9,.,once,15,TRBJ1-3,TGTGCCAGCAGCGTAGCGGGGGGCACTGGAAACACCATATATTTT,CASSVAGGTGNTIYF
TRBV7-6,TRBD2,once,17,TRBJ2-3,TGTGCCAGCAGCTTAATAGTTGGTAGCGGGAGGCCAGATACGCAGTATTTT,CASSLIVGSGRPDTQYF